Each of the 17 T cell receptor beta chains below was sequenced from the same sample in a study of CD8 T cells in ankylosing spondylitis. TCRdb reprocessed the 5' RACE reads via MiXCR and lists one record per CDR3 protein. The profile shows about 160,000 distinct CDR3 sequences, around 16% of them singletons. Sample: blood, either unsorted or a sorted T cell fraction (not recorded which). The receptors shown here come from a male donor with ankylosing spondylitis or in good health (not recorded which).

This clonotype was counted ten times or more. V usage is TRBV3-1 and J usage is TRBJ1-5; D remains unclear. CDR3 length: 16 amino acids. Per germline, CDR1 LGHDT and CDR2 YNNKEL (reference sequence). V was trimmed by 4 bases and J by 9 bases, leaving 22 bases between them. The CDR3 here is CASSRGLTGGVGPQHF. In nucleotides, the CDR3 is TGTGCCAGCAGCCGTGGTCTGACCGGCGGCGTTGGGCCCCAGCATTTT. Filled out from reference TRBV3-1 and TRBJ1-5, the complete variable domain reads DTAVSQTPKYLVTQMGNDKSIKCEQNLGHDTMYWYKQDSKKFLKIMFSYNNKELIINETVPNRFSPKSPDKAHLNLHINSLELGDSAVYFCASSRGLTGGVGPQHFGDGTRLSIL.

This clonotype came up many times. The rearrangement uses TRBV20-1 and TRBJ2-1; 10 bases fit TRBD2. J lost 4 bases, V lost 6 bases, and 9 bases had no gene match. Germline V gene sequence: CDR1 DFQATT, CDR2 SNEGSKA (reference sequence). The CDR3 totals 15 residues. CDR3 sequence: CSAIDALAGYNEQFF. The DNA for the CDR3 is TGCAGTGCCATAGACGCACTAGCGGGATACAATGAGCAGTTCTTC.

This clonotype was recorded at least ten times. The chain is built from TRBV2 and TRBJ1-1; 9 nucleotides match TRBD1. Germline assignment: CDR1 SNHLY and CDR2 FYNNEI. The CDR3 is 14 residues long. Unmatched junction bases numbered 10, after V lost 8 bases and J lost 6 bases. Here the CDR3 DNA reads TGTGCCAGCTTCCGGGACAGGGTTTTCGCTGAAGCTTTCTTT. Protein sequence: CASFRDRVFAEAFF.

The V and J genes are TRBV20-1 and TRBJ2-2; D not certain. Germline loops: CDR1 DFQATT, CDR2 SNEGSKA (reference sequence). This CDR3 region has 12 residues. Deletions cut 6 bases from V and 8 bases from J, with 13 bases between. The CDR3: CSASFSEGELFF. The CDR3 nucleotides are TGCAGTGCCTCATTTTCGGAAGGGGAGCTGTTTTTT.

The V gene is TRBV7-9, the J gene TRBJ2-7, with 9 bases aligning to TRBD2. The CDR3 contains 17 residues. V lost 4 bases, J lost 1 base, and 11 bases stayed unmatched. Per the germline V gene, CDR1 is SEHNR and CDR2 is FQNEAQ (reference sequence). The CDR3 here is CASSSVNGGRASYEQYF. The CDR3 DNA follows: TGTGCCAGCAGCTCCGTTAATGGCGGGAGGGCGTCCTACGAGCAGTACTTC.

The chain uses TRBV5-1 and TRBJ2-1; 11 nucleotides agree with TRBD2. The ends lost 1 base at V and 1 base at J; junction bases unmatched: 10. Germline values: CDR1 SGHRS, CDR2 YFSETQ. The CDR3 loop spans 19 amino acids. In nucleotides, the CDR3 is TGCGCCAGCAGCTTGATGGTAGCGGGAGGGCCCTGGTCCTACAATGAGCAGTTCTTC. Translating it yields CASSLMVAGGPWSYNEQFF.

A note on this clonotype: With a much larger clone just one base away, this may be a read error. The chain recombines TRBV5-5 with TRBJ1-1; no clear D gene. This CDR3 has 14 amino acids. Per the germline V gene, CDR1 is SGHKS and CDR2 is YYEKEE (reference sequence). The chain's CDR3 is CTSTEDYMNTEAFF. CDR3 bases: TGTACCAGCACTGAGGACTATATGAACACTGAAGCTTTCTTT.

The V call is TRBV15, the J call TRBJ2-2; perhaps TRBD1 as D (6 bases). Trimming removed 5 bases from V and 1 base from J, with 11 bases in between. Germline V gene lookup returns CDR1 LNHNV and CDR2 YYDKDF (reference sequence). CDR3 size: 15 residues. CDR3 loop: CATSETRGNTGELFF. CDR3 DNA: TGTGCCACCAGCGAGACCAGGGGGAACACCGGGGAGCTGTTTTTT. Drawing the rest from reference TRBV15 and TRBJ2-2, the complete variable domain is DAMVIQNPRYQVTQFGKPVTLSCSQTLNHNVMYWYQQKSSQAPKLLFHYYDKDFNNEADTPDNFQSRRPNTSFCFLDIRSPGLGDTAMYLCATSETRGNTGELFFGEGSRLTVL.

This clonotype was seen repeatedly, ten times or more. In DNA form, the CDR3 reads TGTGCCAGCAACCTACCACTAGCGGGGTACAATGAGCAGTTCTTC. Residues: CASNLPLAGYNEQFF. The chain combines TRBV12-3 or TRBV12-4 with TRBJ2-1; 10 positions agree with TRBD2. The CDR3 is 15 residues long. V gave up 7 bases and J gave up 4 bases; unmatched junction bases: 7.

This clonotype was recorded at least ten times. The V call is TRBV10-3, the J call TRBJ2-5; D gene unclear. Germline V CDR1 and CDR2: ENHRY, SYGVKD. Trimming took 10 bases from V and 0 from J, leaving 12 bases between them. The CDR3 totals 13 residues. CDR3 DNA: TGTGCCACCGCAGACCGAAACCAAGAGACCCAGTACTTC. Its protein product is CATADRNQETQYF.

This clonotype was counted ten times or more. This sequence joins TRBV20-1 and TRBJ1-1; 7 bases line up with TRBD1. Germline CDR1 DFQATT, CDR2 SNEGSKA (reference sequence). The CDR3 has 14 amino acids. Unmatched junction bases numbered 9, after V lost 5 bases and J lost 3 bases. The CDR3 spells CSAGPDRTYTEAFF. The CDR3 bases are TGCAGTGCTGGGCCGGACAGGACCTACACTGAAGCTTTCTTT.

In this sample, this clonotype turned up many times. The CDR3 coding sequence is TGTGCCAGCAGTTTCGGACAGTTCTATGGCTACACCTTC. This codes for CASSFGQFYGYTF. The V gene is TRBV28, the J gene TRBJ1-2; the D gene is possibly TRBD1 (6 bases). The CDR3 covers 13 residues. Trimming shortened V by 3 bases and J by 4 bases, and 9 bases separated the two germline ends. Germline V lookup: CDR1 MDHEN, CDR2 SYDVKM.

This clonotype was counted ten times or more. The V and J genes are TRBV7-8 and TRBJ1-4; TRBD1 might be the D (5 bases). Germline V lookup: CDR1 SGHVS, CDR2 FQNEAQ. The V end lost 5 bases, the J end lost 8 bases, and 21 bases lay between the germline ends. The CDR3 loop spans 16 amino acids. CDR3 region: CASSRNGAGSWEKLFF. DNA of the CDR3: TGTGCCAGCAGCCGAAATGGGGCAGGAAGTTGGGAAAAACTGTTTTTT.

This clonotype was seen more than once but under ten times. In DNA form, the CDR3 reads TGCAGCTCGGATGGGGGGGCGATGGGAGAGACCCAGTACTTC. Translated: CSSDGGAMGETQYF. The chain is built from TRBV29-1 and TRBJ2-5, with D perhaps TRBD2 (7 bases). CDR1 and CDR2 from the germline V gene are SQVTM and ANQGSEA. Trimming left V 8 bases short and J 4 bases short, with 20 bases between. CDR3 size: 14 residues. Full variable domain (outside the CDR3, taken from reference TRBV29-1 and TRBJ2-5): SAVISQKPSRDICQRGTSLTIQCQVDSQVTMMFWYRQQPGQSLTLIATANQGSEATYESGFVIDKFPISRPNLTFSTLTVSNMSPEDSSIYLCSSDGGAMGETQYFGPGTRLLVL.

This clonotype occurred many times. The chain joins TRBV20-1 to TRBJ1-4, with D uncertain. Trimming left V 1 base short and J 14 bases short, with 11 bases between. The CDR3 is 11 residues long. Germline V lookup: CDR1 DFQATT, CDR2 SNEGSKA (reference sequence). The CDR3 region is CSARANRGLFF. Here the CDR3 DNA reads TGCAGTGCTAGAGCGAACCGAGGGCTGTTTTTT.

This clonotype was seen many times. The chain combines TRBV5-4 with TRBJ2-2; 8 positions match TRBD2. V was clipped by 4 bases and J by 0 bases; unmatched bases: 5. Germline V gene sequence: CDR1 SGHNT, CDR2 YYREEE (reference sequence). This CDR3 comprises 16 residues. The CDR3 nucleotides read TGTGCCAGCAGCCTCAGCGGGAGTACGAACACCGGGGAGCTGTTTTTT. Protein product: CASSLSGSTNTGELFF. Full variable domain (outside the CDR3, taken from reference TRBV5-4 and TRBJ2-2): ETGVTQSPTHLIKTRGQQVTLRCSSQSGHNTVSWYQQALGQGPQFIFQYYREEENGRGNFPPRFSGLQFPNYSSELNVNALELDDSALYLCASSLSGSTNTGELFFGEGSRLTVL.

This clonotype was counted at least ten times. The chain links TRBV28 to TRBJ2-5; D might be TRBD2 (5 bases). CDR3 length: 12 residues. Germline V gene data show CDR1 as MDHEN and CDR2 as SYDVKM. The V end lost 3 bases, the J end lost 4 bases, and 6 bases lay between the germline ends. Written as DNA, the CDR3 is TGTGCCAGCAGTTTTCGGGGAGAGACCCAGTACTTC. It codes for CASSFRGETQYF.